One TCR beta chain is described in this entry. Its antigen has not been determined. This sample was included in a study of monozygotic twins with inflammatory bowel disease (dated by TCRdb to between 2018 and 2021). Broadly, across the study: In total, about 28 monozygotic twin pairs made up the full study: 19 Danish pairs, all IBD-discordant, plus nine German pairs, of which four were IBD-concordant and five were IBD-discordant. Each individual had, on average, about 151 000 unique TCRalpha sequences and 181 000 unique TCRbeta sequences available for analysis. The search for disease-associated traits relied mainly on comparing, within discordant pairs, IBD patients with their genetically identical healthy co-twins.

From each donor, an approximately 2.3 ml peripheral blood sample was drawn into PAXgene tubes and stored at -80 degrees C. Total RNA was isolated from whole blood with the PAXgene blood miRNA kit on an automated QIAcube, without T cell sorting. Peripheral blood from monozygotic twin pairs who were concordant or discordant for inflammatory bowel disease underwent deep TCRalpha and TCRbeta repertoire profiling using unique molecular barcoding. Smoking habits were recorded for all twin pairs, and each individual was classified as a current, former or never smoker. The library was produced with 5' RACE. The input for every TCR library was 3500 ng of total RNA. For each sample, cDNA synthesis with SMARTScribe reverse transcriptase was split into eight separate reactions. Unique molecular identifiers containing a 6-nucleotide sample barcode were introduced through template switching during cDNA synthesis. TCRalpha and TCRbeta cDNA was amplified by two nested PCRs of approximately 17 and 9 cycles, with bead purification after each PCR. Before amplification, the cDNA was treated with uracil DNA-glycosylase and purified using the QIAquick PCR purification kit. The second PCR was the step at which Illumina TruSeq-compatible adapters and sample-specific barcodes were added. Library quality and concentration were checked on TapeStation and Qubit, and libraries were pooled at about 5 ng each. The pooled libraries were sequenced with 2 x 100 bp reads and custom sequencing primers on an Illumina HiSeq2500 single-index Rapid Run. In the paper's pipeline: MiGEC version 1.2.6 was used for UMI-based consensus assembly to correct PCR and sequencing errors. MiXCR version 2.1.1 was used to carry out V(D)J alignment, clonotype assembly and CDR3 extraction. Gene usage, clonotype sharing and MAIT/NKT TCR abundance were normalised by analysing the top 1000, 10 000 and 20 000 clonotypes per sample. After downsampling to 27 000 UMIs, diversity was calculated as the inverse Simpson index using the vegan R package. Statistical testing used paired Mann-Whitney U tests on the discordant twin pairs and applied Benjamini-Hochberg correction for multiple testing. One entry per CDR3 protein sequence results from the TCRdb reprocessing of the reads, with DNA left out. These V and J calls derive from TCRdb rather than the authors' analysis. Per the sample table, the count is about 350,000 distinct CDR3 sequences. The top ten constitute 2% to 2.5% of the sample.

Points the paper makes about the study in general: Concordant and discordant twins showed no difference in repertoire similarity, possibly because of limited statistical power. Because patients received different immunosuppressive treatments, the repertoires may have picked up extra background noise and variability between individuals. The analysis was unable to tell different T cell subtypes apart. No single strong signal or clonotype linked to IBD turned up in the results, so the idea that one exists was not supported. Measured by the inverse Simpson index, TCRbeta repertoire diversity was lower in IBD patients than in their healthy co-twins. Compared with healthy twins, IBD patients shared fewer clonotypes with other individuals, and the difference was most pronounced in patients with signs of disease activity.

The CDR3, from cysteine to phenylalanine, totals 13 residues. The entry carries no DNA sequence. CDR1 LNHDA and CDR2 SQIVND are derived from the germline V gene (reference sequence). Sequencing was performed on blood. The chain couples TRBV19 to TRBJ2-7; TCRdb indicates TRBD1, and absent DNA this call remains unverified. The source is a human donor with ulcerative colitis or Crohn's disease, or a healthy co-twin of an affected twin (not recorded which). For the CDR3, the sequence is CASSMGKGYEQYF.